Each of the 24 T cell receptor beta chains below was sequenced from the same sample in a study of human T cells and chemical hapten exposure. TCRdb reprocessed the RACE reads via MiXCR and lists one record per CDR3 protein. The sample contains 80,000 to 100,000 distinct CDR3 sequences, around 11% of which appear only once. As for time point: patch test 1, 2 weeks after DPC sensitization. Stated treatment: therapeutic diphenylcyclopropenone sensitization with weekly scalp DPC. The material sequenced was whole blood, taken in connection with sensitization to the hapten diphenylcyclopropenone (DPC). The receptors were gathered from a woman in her thirties or forties with alopecia areata. Some clones in this sample may be carry-over from other donors' samples.

The chain has TRBV28 and TRBJ2-5; D is unresolved. Germline V CDR1 and CDR2: MDHEN, SYDVKM. V shed 5 bases and J shed 3 bases, with 4 bases lying between them. There are 11 residues in the CDR3. In nucleotides, the CDR3 is TGTGCCAGCAGTGCTGAAGAGACCCAGTACTTC. Its protein is CASSAEETQYF.

There are many counts of this clonotype. The J gene is TRBJ2-1, the V gene TRBV6-2 or TRBV6-3, with TRBD2 matching over 11 bases. Germline V gives CDR1 MNHEY, CDR2 SVGEGT. After removal of 5 bases from V and 0 bases from J, the junction contained 6 bases not matched to a gene. The length of the CDR3 is 17 residues. This chain's CDR3 is CASSRAGLAVSYNEQFF. CDR3 bases: TGTGCCAGCAGTCGGGCGGGACTAGCGGTCTCCTACAATGAGCAGTTCTTC.

This clonotype appeared a few times. This sequence joins TRBV5-1 and TRBJ2-3; TRBD2 matches 14 bases. V trimming: 4 bases; J trimming: 5 bases; junction bases outside the gene matches: 6. Germline loops: CDR1 SGHRS, CDR2 YFSETQ. The CDR3 length is 16 residues. The CDR3 DNA sequence: TGCGCCAGCAGCCCTGGGACTAGCGGGAGTGTAGATACGCAGTATTTT. As protein: CASSPGTSGSVDTQYF.

This clonotype was seen a few times. The chain joins TRBV28 to TRBJ2-6; D possibly corresponds to TRBD2 (6 bases). The CDR3 loop spans 20 amino acids. CDR1 is MDHEN, CDR2 SYDVKM, per germline. Between the trimmed V and J ends, which lost 2 bases and 0 bases, there was a span of 20 bases. CDR3 coding DNA: TGTGCCAGCAGTTTAAGTGGGGGGTGGGAAACCACCTCTGGGGCCAACGTCCTGACTTTC. Amino acid sequence: CASSLSGGWETTSGANVLTF.

The V call is TRBV20-1, the J call TRBJ2-7; D gene uncertain. In germline, CDR1 is DFQATT, CDR2 SNEGSKA (reference sequence). The CDR3 runs 13 residues. V lost 3 bases and J lost 2, with 11 bases in between. CDR3 sequence (DNA): TGCAGTGCTAGTTCTCCGGTTGCCTACGAGCAGTACTTC. This encodes CSASSPVAYEQYF.

This clonotype has at least ten counts. The chain links TRBV12-3 or TRBV12-4 to TRBJ1-5; D gene uncertain. The CDR3 contains 12 residues. V lost 6 bases and J lost 0, with 3 bases in between. CDR3 nucleotides: TGTGCCAGCAGGCATAGCAATCAGCCCCAGCATTTT. Its translation is CASRHSNQPQHF.

This clonotype was picked up a small number of times. The chain carries TRBV6-5 and TRBJ2-1; 7 nucleotides align to TRBD2. V dropped 2 bases and J dropped 2; count of bases not matched to a gene: 6. CDR3 length equals 16 residues. CDR1 MNHEY and CDR2 SVGAGI come from the germline V gene. This chain's CDR3 is CASSYRLAATYNEQFF. For the CDR3, the DNA is TGTGCCAGCAGTTACAGGCTAGCGGCCACCTACAATGAGCAGTTCTTC.

This clonotype was picked up many times. This chain joins TRBV6-2 or TRBV6-3 and TRBJ2-2; tentative D call: TRBD2 (5 bases). V gave up 7 bases and J gave up 5 bases, with 8 bases separating them. The CDR3 is 12 residues long. Germline V lookup: CDR1 MNHEY, CDR2 SVGEGT. The CDR3 sequence is CASTSGTGELFF. The CDR3 nucleotides are TGTGCCAGCACATCGGGGACCGGGGAGCTGTTTTTT.

This clonotype showed up just a few times. The gene calls are TRBV27 and TRBJ1-1; no definite D call. V was clipped by 8 bases and J by 0 bases, with 7 bases between them. This CDR3 region has 12 residues. Germline V gives CDR1 MNHEY, CDR2 SMNVEV (reference sequence). This CDR3 is CASGRVNTEAFF. CDR3 DNA: TGTGCCAGCGGGCGGGTGAACACTGAAGCTTTCTTT.

This clonotype showed up just a few times. V is TRBV4-3 and J is TRBJ2-5, with D tentatively TRBD1 (5 bases). Per germline, CDR1 LGHNA and CDR2 YSLEER. The CDR3 sequence is 15 residues long. Trimming left V 1 base short and J 2 bases short, with 11 bases between. The DNA of the CDR3 is TGCGCCAGCAGCCAAGTCTGGGGCAGACAAGAGACCCAGTACTTC. Its protein is CASSQVWGRQETQYF.

As regards this clonotype: Since no conserved phenylalanine or tryptophan closes the CDR3, a read error is the likely cause. The chain couples TRBV6-5 to TRBJ2-3; D remains unclear. Per the germline V gene, CDR1 is MNHEY and CDR2 is SVGAGI. V dropped 2 bases and J dropped 4 bases, with 10 bases sitting between them. This CDR3 region has 14 residues. As DNA, the CDR3 is TGTGCCAGCAGTTACGGGGTCAGTTCAGATACGCAGTATATT. Translating it yields CASSYGVSSDTQYI.

This clonotype was counted ten times or more. V usage is TRBV5-4 and J usage is TRBJ1-1, with unresolved D. CDR1 SGHNT and CDR2 YYREEE come from the germline V gene (reference sequence). Trimming pared 5 bases from V and 0 bases from J, leaving 14 bases between. The CDR3 contains 15 residues. CDR3 region: CASSSGVEMNTEAFF. In nucleotides, the CDR3 is TGTGCCAGCAGTTCTGGGGTCGAAATGAACACTGAAGCTTTCTTT.

The chain uses TRBV20-1 and TRBJ2-7; no clear D. The CDR3 contains 15 residues. CDR1 and CDR2 (germline): DFQATT, SNEGSKA (reference sequence). V was trimmed by 0 bases and J by 1 base, leaving 13 bases between them. The CDR3 protein is CSARDTFQSSYEQYF. In nucleotides, the CDR3 is TGCAGTGCTAGAGATACATTTCAGTCTTCCTACGAGCAGTACTTC.

A few counts support this clonotype. The chain combines TRBV29-1 with TRBJ2-7; D may be TRBD2 (5 bases). CDR3 length: 14 residues. V was trimmed by 1 base and J by 3 bases, leaving 13 bases between them. CDR1 SQVTM and CDR2 ANQGSEA come from the germline V gene. The CDR3 nucleotides read TGCAGCGTTGAAGTCCTCGGGAACGACTACGAGCAGTACTTC. It is translated as CSVEVLGNDYEQYF.

This clonotype was picked up many times. The chain joins TRBV10-3 to TRBJ1-4; no reliable D call. From germline, CDR1 is ENHRY and CDR2 SYGVKD. Trimming left V 8 bases short and J 4 bases short, with 14 bases between. This CDR3 comprises 14 residues. CDR3 nucleotide sequence: TGTGCCATCCGAAGCCCCGGGAGTAATGAAAAACTGTTTTTT. Translating gives CAIRSPGSNEKLFF.

V is TRBV7-9 and J is TRBJ1-2; D remains ambiguous. Per the germline V gene, CDR1 is SEHNR and CDR2 is FQNEAQ (reference sequence). CDR3 length: 14 residues. Trimming removed 6 bases at V and 3 bases at J, with 14 bases between. The CDR3 region has the DNA TGTGCCAGCAGGCCTTGGGCGGCGGACTATGGCTACACCTTC. Its translation: CASRPWAADYGYTF.

Only a few counts were recorded for this clonotype. V is TRBV12-3 or TRBV12-4 and J is TRBJ1-1; D might be TRBD1 (5 bases). The CDR3 consists of 17 residues. V was clipped by 10 bases and J by 1 base, with 25 bases between them. The CDR3 DNA follows: TGTGCCATCTACACCGTTGGGGCAAGAGTGGGGAACACTGAAGCTTTCTTT. Translated, it gives CAIYTVGARVGNTEAFF.

This clonotype was observed many times. V and J are TRBV7-9 and TRBJ2-1; 10 bases fit TRBD2. The CDR3 has 14 residues. Germline CDR1 and CDR2: SEHNR and FQNEAQ (reference sequence). V shed 3 bases and J 6 bases; nucleotides not matched to a gene: 2. The CDR3 region has the DNA TGTGCCAGCAGCTTGTCTAGCGGGAGCAATGAGCAGTTCTTC. It codes for CASSLSSGSNEQFF.

This clonotype occurred a few times. V is TRBV18 and J is TRBJ2-5; 10 bases agree with TRBD2. The CDR3 has 17 residues. V was clipped by 3 bases and J by 2 bases; unmatched bases: 9. In germline, CDR1 is KGHSH, CDR2 LQKENI. The CDR3 DNA is TGTGCCAGCTCACCGCCTAGCGGGAGAGGAGGGCAAGAGACCCAGTACTTC. It yields the protein CASSPPSGRGGQETQYF.

The chain combines TRBV5-1 with TRBJ2-7; TRBD1 matches at 9 bases. With 4 bases clipped from V and 7 bases from J, the junction kept 9 bases outside the gene matches. Per germline, CDR1 SGHRS and CDR2 YFSETQ. This CDR3 has 14 residues. The CDR3: CASSLLGTGREQYF. CDR3 nucleotides: TGCGCCAGCAGCCTATTGGGGACAGGGAGAGAGCAGTACTTC.

CDR3 region: CSTGQGKGEKLFF. In DNA form, the CDR3 reads TGCAGCACCGGACAGGGGAAGGGGGAAAAACTGTTTTTT. The chain joins TRBV20-1 to TRBJ1-4; TRBD1 aligns across 9 bases. The CDR3 has 13 residues. Germline V gene data show CDR1 as DFQATT and CDR2 as SNEGSKA (reference sequence).

The chain joins TRBV20-1 to TRBJ1-5; D not resolved. Germline V gene lookup returns CDR1 DFQATT and CDR2 SNEGSKA (reference sequence). The CDR3 has 13 amino acids. V lost 5 bases and J 0 bases, leaving 8 bases between the germline ends. CDR3 DNA: TGCAGTGCTCACGGGGATAGCAATCAGCCCCAGCATTTT. This encodes CSAHGDSNQPQHF.

This clonotype was seen repeatedly, ten times or more. The chain employs TRBV7-3 and TRBJ2-5, with a tentative D call TRBD1 (5 bases). V lost 2 bases, J lost 2 bases, and 9 bases lay in between. The CDR3 covers 14 residues. In germline, CDR1 is SGHTA, CDR2 FQGTGA. This CDR3 is CASSLYGQQETQYF. The DNA for the CDR3 is TGTGCCAGCAGCTTATATGGACAACAAGAGACCCAGTACTTC.

This chain's CDR3 is CASSLSKGARGPVSNQPQHF. The CDR3 coding sequence is TGCGCCAGCAGCCTGTCGAAGGGGGCCCGAGGGCCGGTTAGCAATCAGCCCCAGCATTTT. This chain joins TRBV5-1 and TRBJ1-5; 7 bases fit TRBD1. Trimming took 4 bases from V and 0 from J; bases not matched to a gene: 19. Germline values: CDR1 SGHRS, CDR2 YFSETQ. This CDR3 is 20 amino acids long.